This TCR beta chain was observed in a study of cytomegalovirus exposure and HLA in healthy donors. Study-wide results and caveats: Presence/absence analyses assumed roughly uniform sequencing depth across donors.

Notes on this clone: Its matching antigen is unknown.

The V end lost 6 bases, the J end lost 6 bases, and 20 bases lay between the germline ends. Germline CDR1 reads SQVTM; CDR2 reads ANQGSEA. This CDR3 is built from 14 residues. PCR amplification relied on 60 Vbeta primers (plus 13 Jbeta primers). Per the original methods: Tens of millions of unique TCR beta chains, 9 million to 12 million shared, were counted in a later analysis. Repertoires were generated with immunoSEQ multiplex PCR, while TCRdb's copy carries only in-frame clones and drops some. V and J calls and clone size come straight from that table; D and trimming were deduced from the DNA. The sample yields roughly 150,000 clones, around 80% seen once.

The TCR was taken from a woman under 30 in good health and CMV-seronegative. The sequenced sample consisted of PBMCs. The chain has TRBV29-1 and TRBJ1-1; no definite D call. The CDR3 here is CSVVGRTPGAEAFF. As DNA, the CDR3 is TGCAGCGTCGTCGGACGGACTCCGGGCGCTGAAGCTTTCTTT. Looking up the rest from reference TRBV29-1 and TRBJ1-1 gives the full variable domain: SAVISQKPSRDICQRGTSLTIQCQVDSQVTMMFWYRQQPGQSLTLIATANQGSEATYESGFVIDKFPISRPNLTFSTLTVSNMSPEDSSIYLCSVVGRTPGAEAFFGQGTRLTVV.